This paragraph covers one T cell receptor beta chain sequence. This entry is derived from a study of blood T cell repertoires in COVID-19. About the research overall: Samples came from the United States, Italy and Spain, spanning acute and convalescent COVID-19. Nucleic acid was either cDNA or gDNA, and it came from T cells, B-cell-depleted T cells, or PBMCs.

The trim removed 5 bases at V and 6 bases at J, leaving 10 bases unmatched. This CDR3 is built from 16 residues. Germline assignment: CDR1 KGHSH and CDR2 LQKENI. In the original analysis: Reference gene primer amplification gave nucleated cell count estimates. Sequenced by immunoSEQ multiplex PCR; TCRdb stores in-frame clones only, minus some. The DNA gave D and trimming, while V, J and clone size come from that table. The table has about 330,000 clones, 85% to 90% seen once. The sequencing sample was made of peripheral blood. This rearrangement joins TRBV18 to TRBJ2-2; 9 positions match TRBD1. The TCR comes from a woman between 50 and 59 years old with active or convalescent COVID-19. CDR3 protein: CASSANTGGVPGELFF. CDR3 bases: TGTGCCAGCTCAGCGAATACAGGGGGCGTTCCCGGGGAGCTGTTTTTT.